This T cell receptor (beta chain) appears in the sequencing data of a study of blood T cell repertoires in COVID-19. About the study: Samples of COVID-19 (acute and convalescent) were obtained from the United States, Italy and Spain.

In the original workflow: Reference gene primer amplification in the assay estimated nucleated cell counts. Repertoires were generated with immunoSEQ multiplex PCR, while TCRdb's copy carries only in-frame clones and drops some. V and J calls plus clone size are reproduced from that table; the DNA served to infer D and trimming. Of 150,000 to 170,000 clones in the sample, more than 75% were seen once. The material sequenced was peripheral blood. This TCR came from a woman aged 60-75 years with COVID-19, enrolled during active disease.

CDR3 sequence (DNA): TGTGCCAGCAGCGTGGACGGGACAAGGCCCCACGAGCAGTACTTC. It specifies CASSVDGTRPHEQYF. The V and J genes are TRBV9 and TRBJ2-7, with D possibly matching TRBD1 (6 bases). Looked up from germline, CDR1 is SGDLS and CDR2 is YYNGEE. This CDR3 is built from 15 residues. V lost 2 bases and J 5 bases, leaving 17 bases between the germline ends.